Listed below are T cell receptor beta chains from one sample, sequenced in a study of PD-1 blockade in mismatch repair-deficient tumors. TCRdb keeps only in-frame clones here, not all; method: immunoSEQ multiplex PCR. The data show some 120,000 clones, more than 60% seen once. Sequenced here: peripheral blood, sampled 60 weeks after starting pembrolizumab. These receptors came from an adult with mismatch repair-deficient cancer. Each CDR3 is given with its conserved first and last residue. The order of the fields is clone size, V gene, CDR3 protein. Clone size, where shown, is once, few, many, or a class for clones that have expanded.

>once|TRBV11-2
CASSLRNTGELFF
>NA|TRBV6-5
CASRPRQGANYGYTF
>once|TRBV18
CASSPPSGSRVQNTGELFF
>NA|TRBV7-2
CASSSSYYEQYF
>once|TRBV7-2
CASSLRREGLYEQFF
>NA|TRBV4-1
CASSRGGITEAFF
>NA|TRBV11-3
CASSLGTSIWQYF
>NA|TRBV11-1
CASSLTGTAMNTEAFF
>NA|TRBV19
CASSKPGQAYYEQYF
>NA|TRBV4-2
CASSQDPGRGPGELFF
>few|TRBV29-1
CSVEGQPFGEKLFF
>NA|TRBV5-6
CASSPSPGTSGDNEQFF
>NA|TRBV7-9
CASSPQSTEAFF
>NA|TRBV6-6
CASSYFRGAFEKLFF
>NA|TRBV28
CASSGYQETQYF
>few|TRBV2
CASSFRDSDNEQFF
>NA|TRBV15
CATSREERKGTQYF
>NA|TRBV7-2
CASSLVGGSGRARETQYF
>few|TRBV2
CASTVGQGVRGYTF
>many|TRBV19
CASTGQHNYGYTF
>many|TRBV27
CASSLGVGDSYEQYF
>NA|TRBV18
CASSRAENTGELFF
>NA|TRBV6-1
CASRETGGGYEAFF
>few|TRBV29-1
CSVGWRDEQYF
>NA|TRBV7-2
CASSSGFQHEQYF
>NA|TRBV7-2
CASSLSPGWYEQYF
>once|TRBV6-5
CASSSKGYEQYF
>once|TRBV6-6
CASSYSGPSREKLFF
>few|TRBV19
CASSISGVGSYEQYF
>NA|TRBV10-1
CASVATVGETQYF
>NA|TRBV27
CASSYRGTEAFF
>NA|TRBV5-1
CASSLVGQDNEQFF
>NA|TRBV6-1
CASSEAFGAGTDTQYF
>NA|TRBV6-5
CASSHGGDAAFF
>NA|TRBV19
CASTPKSYQGSYGYTF
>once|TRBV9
CASSPHSGSSTDTQYF